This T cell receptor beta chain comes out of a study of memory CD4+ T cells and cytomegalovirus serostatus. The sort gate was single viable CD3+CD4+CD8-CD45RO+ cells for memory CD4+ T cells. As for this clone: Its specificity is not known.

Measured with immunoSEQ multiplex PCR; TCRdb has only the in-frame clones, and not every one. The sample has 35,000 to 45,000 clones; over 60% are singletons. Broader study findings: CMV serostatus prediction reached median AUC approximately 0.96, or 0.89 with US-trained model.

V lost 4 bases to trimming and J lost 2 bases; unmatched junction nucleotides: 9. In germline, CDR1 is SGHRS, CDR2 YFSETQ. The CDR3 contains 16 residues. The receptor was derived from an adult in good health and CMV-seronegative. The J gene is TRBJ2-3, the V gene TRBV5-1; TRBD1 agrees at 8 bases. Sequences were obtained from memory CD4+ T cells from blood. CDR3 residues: CASSKTGDRITDTQYF. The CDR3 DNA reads TGCGCCAGCAGCAAGACAGGGGATAGGATCACAGATACGCAGTATTTT.